Reported below is one TCR beta chain. Its specific antigen is unknown. No base quality information exists; no much larger clone differs at one position. This specimen includes other DNA sequences encoding the same CDR3. The entire isolated RNA was reverse transcribed using the High Capacity cDNA Reverse Transcription Kit, and thus expressed TCRB transcripts were sequenced. Naive, central memory and regulatory T cell samples underwent deep immunoSEQ sequencing, averaging about 3.57 million total reads per sample. Sorted cells were lysed in RLT buffer and RNA was extracted with DNase-treated RNeasy Micro or Mini kits, depending on cell number. Each cell subset was processed separately to prevent cross-contamination, with patient and healthy donor samples processed together. Using the immunoSEQ multiplex PCR, TCRB sequences were amplified from cDNA into 87-bp fragments spanning the CDR3 region. Sequencing of the amplicons was performed on the Illumina HiSeq platform. The original methods were these. PCR bias was computationally corrected using synthetic template baselines, reads within Hamming distance 2 were collapsed, and singletons that could not be merged were discarded. By aligning reads against IMGT, V, D and J genes, CDR3 length, and insertions or deletions at six rearrangement sites were assigned. Clonotype counts were normalized to sorted cell number within each subset before computing true diversity and Gini coefficients with the tcR R package. The overlap coefficient, calculated on TCRB nucleotide sequences, was used to measure repertoire sharing. TCRdb took this table from immuneACCESS and kept in-frame rearrangements with V and J called. Such tables lack part of the clones; where checked against another copy, unresolved V genes explain under half of the gap, and the rest is unexplained. For V, J and clone size, that table is used; D and trimming come from the DNA. This sample gives about 300,000 clones in total; roughly 8% of them show up just once. Together, the top ten hold more than 1% of the sample.

This sample stems from a study of beta chain features in type 1 diabetes listed by TCRdb under 2018. General notes on the study: Mean age, gender distribution, total cell number and subset yield did not differ between patients and healthy donors. A total of roughly 100 million sorted cells were examined across all samples, and the number of cells per subset was strongly correlated with RNA yield. In the study, TCRB repertoires of sorted circulating CD4+ T cell subsets from recently diagnosed type 1 diabetes patients were compared with those of matched healthy donors. Regulatory and stem cell-like memory subsets were isolated from only 8 patients and about eight healthy donors, whereas naive and central memory subsets came from all 30 or so donors.

A single peripheral blood draw of around 100 mL on average was collected from each donor into heparinised tubes. A BD FACSAria II and a panel including CD45RO, CCR7, CD25, CD127, CD95 and CD27 were used to sort naive, central memory, regulatory and stem cell-like memory CD4+ T cells. A purity above 98% was achieved for all sorted populations. Right away, PBMCs were isolated by Lymphoprep density gradient centrifugation and were stained directly, with no culture step. So that batch effects would be minimized, each experiment stained and sorted samples in pairs, pairing one healthy donor with one patient. From the cysteine through the phenylalanine, the CDR3 covers 14 amino acids. The retained sequence is limited to the CDR3, 42 bases, with the frame set at the first base. V is cut by 4 bases and J by 6 bases, and the space between the germline ends is 15 bases. From the germline V gene, CDR1 is LGHNA and CDR2 is YNFKEQ.

Study-level results and caveats: Only small numbers of individuals were included in the HLA sub-analyses, which left unresolved whether HLA type had any influence on TCRB rearrangement. Naive, central memory and regulatory TCRB repertoires appeared to be more similar among patients than among healthy donors. At VDJ recombination sites, type 1 diabetes patients had fewer insertions and more deleted nucleotides, which implies abnormalities in thymic rearrangement. Because cDNA was sequenced instead of genomic DNA, activated cells with high expression could be over-represented, although the groups did not differ in activation or CD3 levels. Shorter templates might be favored by PCR, yet because patient and control samples were amplified and corrected together, any such skew would affect both groups equally. In all four CD4+ subsets, TCRB CDR3 length was moderately but significantly shorter in type 1 diabetes patients.

Recombination linked TRBV4-2 to TRBJ1-1, and possibly TRBD1, on 6 matching bases. This TCR derives from a woman between 18 and 29 years old in good health. Sequences were obtained from central memory CD4+ T cells from blood. The CDR3 here reads CASSPGDRIPEAFF. The DNA sequence is as follows: TGTGCCAGCAGCCCCGGTGACAGGATCCCTGAAGCTTTCTTT.